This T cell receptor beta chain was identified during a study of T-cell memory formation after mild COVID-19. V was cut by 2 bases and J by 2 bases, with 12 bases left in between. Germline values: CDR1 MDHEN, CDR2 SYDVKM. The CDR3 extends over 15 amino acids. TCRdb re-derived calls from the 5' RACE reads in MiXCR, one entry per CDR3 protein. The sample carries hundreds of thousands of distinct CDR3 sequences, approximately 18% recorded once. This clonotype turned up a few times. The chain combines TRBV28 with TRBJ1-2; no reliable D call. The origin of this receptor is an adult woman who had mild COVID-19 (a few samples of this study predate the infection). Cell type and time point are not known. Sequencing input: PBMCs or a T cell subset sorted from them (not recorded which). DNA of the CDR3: TGTGCCAGCAGTTTAATGGTGGTAGGGAACTATGGCTACACCTTC. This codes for CASSLMVVGNYGYTF.